Reported below is one TCR beta chain. The antigen is undetermined. At sampling all donors were nominally healthy, likely with unrecorded immune exposures. This PCR relied on a set of 60 Vbeta primers and 13 Jbeta primers. The data were produced by immunoSEQ multiplex PCR, yet TCRdb's version contains in-frame clones alone and is incomplete. The sample records about 140,000 clones, 80% being singletons. This entry belongs to a study of cytomegalovirus exposure and HLA in healthy donors. The CDR3 runs 15 residues. The J segment lost 7 bases and the V segment lost 5 bases, leaving 12 bases of the junction unmatched. Germline CDR1 is SNHLY and CDR2 is FYNNEI. Findings and limits, study-wide: Analysis was carried out at a later point, and it linked a missense DCLRE1C variant to TCR beta V- and J-gene trimming.

This receptor was obtained from a woman in her 40s in good health and CMV-seronegative. The sequencing input was PBMCs. J is TRBJ1-2 and V is TRBV2; 8 nucleotides line up with TRBD1. In DNA, the CDR3 is TGTGCCAGCAGTATGACAGGGGCGCAGAACCCTGGCTACACCTTC. Protein: CASSMTGAQNPGYTF.